The 18 T cell receptor beta chains reported below all come from one sample, sequenced in a study of T cell responses to AZD1222 COVID-19 vaccine. TCRdb's table, derived via immunoSEQ multiplex PCR, lists solely in-frame clones and lacks some. The sample has about 120,000 clones, roughly nine tenths seen once. Sequences were derived from peripheral blood, sampled 28 days after the second AZD1222 dose. These receptors all stem from an adult who received the AZD1222 COVID-19 vaccine.

This chain joins TRBV3-1 (or the pseudogene TRBV3-2) and TRBJ2-5; D gene uncertain. In germline, CDR1 is LGHDT, CDR2 YNNKEL (reference sequence). The CDR3 length is 11 residues. Trimming stripped 0 bases from V and 14 bases from J, with 10 bases between. For the CDR3, the DNA is TGTGCCAGCAGCCAAGATCTCTTGACCTACTTC. Translating gives CASSQDLLTYF.

This clone was seen a handful of times. The chain combines TRBV20-1 with TRBJ2-3; the D gene could be TRBD1 or TRBD2 (5 bases each). CDR3 size: 12 residues. V was trimmed by 3 bases and J by 6 bases, leaving 10 bases between them. Germline-derived CDR1 and CDR2 are DFQATT and SNEGSKA (reference sequence). In DNA, the CDR3 is TGCAGTGCTAGTGGGGGATTCGATACGCAGTATTTT. This codes for CSASGGFDTQYF.

The chain employs TRBV18 and TRBJ1-5; perhaps TRBD1 as D (5 bases). The ends were cut back, 4 bases at V and 4 bases at J, with 11 bases in the middle. CDR1 and CDR2 from the germline V gene are KGHSH and LQKENI. This CDR3 region has 14 residues. The CDR3: CASSLNQGNQPQHF. In nucleotides, the CDR3 is TGTGCCAGCTCACTCAACCAGGGAAATCAGCCCCAGCATTTT.

The rearrangement links TRBV5-4 to TRBJ2-1; 7 bases are shared with TRBD1. The CDR3 extends over 15 amino acids. Per germline, CDR1 SGHNT and CDR2 YYREEE (reference sequence). V dropped 4 bases and J dropped 6; count of bases not matched to a gene: 10. DNA for the CDR3: TGTGCCAGCAGCCCAAGACAGGGAAAGGTCAATGAGCAGTTCTTC. This sequence encodes CASSPRQGKVNEQFF.

This chain joins TRBV11-3 and TRBJ2-1, with TRBD1 matching 8 bases. Per germline, CDR1 SGHNT and CDR2 YENEEA. V dropped 5 bases and J dropped 8; count of bases not matched to a gene: 11. The CDR3 sequence is 15 residues long. The CDR3 region is CASSIRGLGYDEQFF. DNA of the CDR3: TGTGCCAGCAGCATCAGGGGGCTGGGTTATGATGAGCAGTTCTTC.

The genes are TRBV5-1 and TRBJ1-4; D might be TRBD1 (5 bases). Germline values: CDR1 SGHRS, CDR2 YFSETQ. V was shortened by 4 bases and J by 3 bases, with 13 bases between the two germline ends. This CDR3 spans 15 amino acids. In DNA, the CDR3 is TGCGCCAGCAGCCTCACCCGAGGGGCTAATGAAAAACTGTTTTTT. It translates to CASSLTRGANEKLFF. The full variable domain, in which reference TRBV5-1 and TRBJ1-4 provide the parts outside the CDR3, is KAGVTQTPRYLIKTRGQQVTLSCSPISGHRSVSWYQQTPGQGLQFLFEYFSETQRNKGNFPGRFSGRQFSNSRSEMNVSTLELGDSALYLCASSLTRGANEKLFFGSGTQLSVL.

The chain has TRBV29-1 and TRBJ1-1; the D is unclear. The ends were cut back, 1 base at V and 0 bases at J, with 9 bases in the middle. Per germline, CDR1 SQVTM and CDR2 ANQGSEA. CDR3 size: 14 residues. The chain's CDR3 is CSVEVGGLNTEAFF. CDR3 DNA sequence: TGCAGCGTTGAAGTGGGAGGCCTGAACACTGAAGCTTTCTTT.

V is TRBV4-2 and J is TRBJ1-2, with 10 bases that match TRBD1. Trimming removed 4 bases from V and 8 bases from J; junction bases left unmatched: 10. Per the germline V gene, CDR1 is LGHNA and CDR2 is YNFKEQ. CDR3 length equals 15 residues. CDR3 region: CASSPGTGDWWGYTF. CDR3 in DNA: TGTGCCAGCAGCCCAGGGACAGGGGATTGGTGGGGCTACACCTTC.

This rearrangement joins TRBV6-6 to TRBJ1-4; perhaps TRBD1 as D (6 bases). With 9 bases removed from V and 10 bases from J, the gap between germline ends came to 9 bases. Germline V gene sequence: CDR1 MNHNY, CDR2 SVGAGI (reference sequence). The CDR3 totals 10 residues. The CDR3 protein is CASFRGKLFF. CDR3 nucleotides: TGTGCCAGTTTCAGGGGAAAACTGTTTTTT.

The gene calls are TRBV4-3 and TRBJ2-1, with 9 bases lining up with TRBD2. Germline V gene data show CDR1 as LGHNA and CDR2 as YSLEER. The CDR3 covers 16 residues. V shed 0 bases, J shed 10 bases, and the junction held 10 bases outside the gene matches. Here the CDR3 reads CASSQDRGGTSLEQFF. The CDR3 DNA reads as TGCGCCAGCAGCCAAGATCGAGGGGGGACTAGCCTCGAGCAGTTCTTC.

The chain couples TRBV19 to TRBJ1-6, with no clear D. Trimming pared 3 bases from V and 3 bases from J, leaving 12 bases between. Germline V gene lookup returns CDR1 LNHDA and CDR2 SQIVND (reference sequence). The CDR3 loop spans 16 amino acids. CDR3 protein: CASSMRRNFYNSPLHF. CDR3 nucleotides: TGTGCCAGTAGTATGCGCAGAAATTTCTATAATTCACCCCTCCACTTT. The variable domain in full, with the rest retrieved from reference TRBV19 and TRBJ1-6, is DGGITQSPKYLFRKEGQNVTLSCEQNLNHDAMYWYRQDPGQGLRLIYYSQIVNDFQKGDIAEGYSVSREKKESFPLTVTSAQKNPTAFYLCASSMRRNFYNSPLHFGNGTRLTVT.

The chain couples TRBV7-9 to TRBJ2-7; tentatively, D is TRBD2 (6 bases). The CDR3 loop spans 14 amino acids. Trimming left V 5 bases short and J 5 bases short, with 16 bases between. Germline CDR1 and CDR2: SEHNR and FQNEAQ (reference sequence). CDR3 in amino acids: CASSSREPGNEQYF. In DNA, the CDR3 is TGTGCCAGCAGCAGTCGGGAGCCCGGAAACGAGCAGTACTTC.

CDR3 protein: CASSPQGAGTGELFF. CDR3 bases: TGTGCCAGCAGTCCCCAGGGGGCCGGCACCGGGGAGCTGTTTTTT. The chain couples TRBV6-2 or TRBV6-3 to TRBJ2-2; 8 nucleotides align to TRBD1. CDR1 and CDR2 (germline): MNHEY, SVGEGT. The J segment lost 4 bases and the V segment lost 5 bases, leaving 6 bases of the junction unmatched. This CDR3 has 15 amino acids.

This CDR3 reads CASSSHKEGGNTEAFF. The CDR3 bases are TGTGCCAGCAGCTCACATAAAGAAGGGGGGAACACTGAAGCTTTCTTT. This chain joins TRBV9 and TRBJ1-1; a possible D gene is TRBD1 (6 bases). This CDR3 contains 16 residues. CDR1 and CDR2 from the germline V gene are SGDLS and YYNGEE. V gave up 4 bases and J gave up 1 base, with 17 bases separating them.

The rearrangement uses TRBV6-6 and TRBJ2-2; 7 bases map to TRBD1. Germline V gives CDR1 MNHNY, CDR2 SVGAGI (reference sequence). V lost 7 bases, J lost 6 bases, and 8 bases stayed unmatched. The CDR3 contains 14 residues. CDR3 nucleotide sequence: TGTGCCAGCATACGGGACAGTTCCGCCGGGGAGCTGTTTTTT. It yields the protein CASIRDSSAGELFF.

This chain joins TRBV28 and TRBJ1-1; 10 bases agree with TRBD1. The V segment lost 6 bases and the J segment 10 bases; nucleotides outside the gene matches: 14. The germline CDR1 and CDR2 sequences are MDHEN and SYDVKM. There are 15 residues in the CDR3. The CDR3 coding sequence is TGTGCCAGCAGCCCCGGGACAGGGGCCGCCCGAAGAGCTTTCTTT. Its protein product is CASSPGTGAARRAFF.

The CDR3 coding sequence is TGTGCCAGCAGCGTAGGCCTAGCGGGGGGAACCGAGCAGTACTTC. Its translation: CASSVGLAGGTEQYF. The V and J genes are TRBV9 and TRBJ2-7, with 11 bases matching TRBD2. V lost 0 bases and J lost 6; bases outside the gene matches: 5. Germline CDR1 is SGDLS and CDR2 is YYNGEE. This CDR3 spans 15 amino acids.

In this sample, this clone turned up a few times. The J gene is TRBJ1-1, the V gene TRBV6-2 or TRBV6-3; no reliable D call. Trimming stripped 5 bases from V and 5 bases from J, with 9 bases between. There are 12 residues in the CDR3. CDR1 and CDR2 from the germline V gene are MNHEY and SVGEGT. The CDR3 is CASSPPRTEAFF. In nucleotides, the CDR3 is TGTGCCAGCAGTCCCCCCCGGACTGAAGCTTTCTTT.